This T cell receptor (beta chain) was sequenced during a study of blood T cell repertoires in COVID-19. Study context: T cells, B-cell-depleted T cells, or PBMCs supplied cDNA or gDNA.

Per the study methods: Amplification of reference gene primers provided the estimated nucleated cell counts. TCRdb's copy holds only in-frame clones and misses some; the assay was immunoSEQ multiplex PCR. V and J calls and clone size follow that table, whereas D and trimming were derived from the DNA. This sample has 150,000 to 200,000 clones, with about 89% found just once. CDR1 and CDR2 (germline): MNHEY, SMNVEV (reference sequence). V was cut by 5 bases and J by 3 bases, with 14 bases left in between. This CDR3 comprises 15 residues. This clone has a single count. This clonotype was obtained from a man aged 35-49 years with acute or convalescent COVID-19. The sample was peripheral blood. The chain carries TRBV27 and TRBJ2-1, with D maybe TRBD2 (5 bases). CDR3 in DNA: TGTGCCAGCAGTAACTGGGAGACGGTCTACAATGAGCAGTTCTTC. Encoded protein: CASSNWETVYNEQFF.